The 8 T cell receptor beta chains listed next were all sequenced from one sample in a study of cytomegalovirus exposure and HLA in healthy donors. PCR employed 60 Vbeta and 13 Jbeta primers. Profiling relied on immunoSEQ multiplex PCR, and the TCRdb table lists in-frame clones only, not all of them. The sample yields about 140,000 clones, approximately 80% seen once. The sequenced sample consisted of PBMCs. These receptors originate from a man aged 45-60 years in good health and CMV-seronegative.

Of note for this clone: The germline gene is not matched at one end of the junction; a read error may be the cause. This chain links TRBV15 with TRBJ2-7, with D tentatively TRBD1 (6 bases). The CDR3 sequence is 15 residues long. From germline, CDR1 is LNHNV and CDR2 YYDKDF (reference sequence). CDR3 DNA: TGTGCCACCAGCAGTCCCCGGACTGGGGGCTACGAGCAGTGCTTC. It translates to CATSSPRTGGYEQCF.

V usage is TRBV18 and J usage is TRBJ1-2, with D possibly matching TRBD1 (5 bases). Germline V gives CDR1 KGHSH, CDR2 LQKENI. V was clipped by 2 bases and J by 6 bases, with 7 bases between them. This CDR3 region has 12 residues. The CDR3: CASSPARDGYTF. CDR3 nucleotides: TGTGCCAGCTCACCAGCCAGGGATGGCTACACCTTC.

The chain joins TRBV12-5 to TRBJ1-5, with TRBD1 matching 8 bases. The CDR3 runs to 16 residues. Germline CDR1 and CDR2: LGHNT and FRNRAP. The junction had 13 bases not matched to a gene; V was cut back by 2 bases and J by 10 bases. The CDR3 bases are TGTGCTAGTGGTTTGTTTTCAGGACAGGGCCTTCATCCCCAGCATTTT. The encoded protein is CASGLFSGQGLHPQHF.

CDR3 DNA sequence: TGTGCCTGGAGTACAGCTAGCAATCAGCCCCAGCATTTT. Its protein is CAWSTASNQPQHF. The chain recombines TRBV30 with TRBJ1-5, with no clear D. The CDR3 is 13 amino acids. CDR1 and CDR2 (germline): GTSNPN, SVGIG (reference sequence). V lost 2 bases, J lost 0 bases, and 5 bases lay in between.

The chain combines TRBV4-1 with TRBJ1-5; D unresolved. Trimming took 0 bases from V and 0 from J, leaving 6 bases between them. Germline CDR1 and CDR2: MGHRA and YSYEKL. CDR3 size: 15 residues. This CDR3 reads CASSQDRSSNQPQHF. The CDR3 nucleotides read TGCGCCAGCAGCCAAGATCGTAGTAGCAATCAGCCCCAGCATTTT.

This chain joins TRBV19 and TRBJ1-1; 8 positions agree with TRBD1. Germline trimming cut 5 bases from V and 8 bases from J; bases unmatched to any gene: 10. This CDR3 contains 14 residues. Germline V gene sequence: CDR1 LNHDA, CDR2 SQIVND (reference sequence). The CDR3 region has the DNA TGTGCCAGTAGTGCCCCAGGGGGCGGGTTAGAAGCTTTCTTT. This codes for CASSAPGGGLEAFF.

V and J are TRBV30 and TRBJ1-1; D might be TRBD1 (6 bases). The germline V gene encodes CDR1 GTSNPN and CDR2 SVGIG (reference sequence). CDR3 length: 14 residues. The germline V and J ends were trimmed by 3 bases and 6 bases, with 17 bases remaining between them. DNA for the CDR3: TGTGCCTGGAGAATGGACAGCGTAGACCCTGAAGCTTTCTTT. Translating it yields CAWRMDSVDPEAFF.

The CDR3 DNA follows: TGTGCCAGCAGCTTAGCGGTTCCAGGGGGCCCTGAAGCTTTCTTT. Encoded protein: CASSLAVPGGPEAFF. The chain couples TRBV7-8 to TRBJ1-1, with 8 positions matching TRBD1. This CDR3 is 15 amino acids long. From germline, CDR1 is SGHVS and CDR2 FQNEAQ. With 0 bases clipped from V and 6 bases from J, the junction kept 6 bases outside the gene matches.